The T cell receptor beta chain under discussion was sequenced for a study of beta chain features in type 1 diabetes. As for the study in general: Similarity in age, gender and cell yields was seen between patients and healthy donors.

On average, the one heparinised blood draw given by each donor was about 120 mL. The study reverse transcribed the entire isolated RNA, so it sequenced expressed TCRB transcripts. Mean read depth for naive, central memory and regulatory T cell samples was about 3.4 million reads. Generated by immunoSEQ multiplex PCR, the TCRdb table keeps only in-frame clones and is missing some. The data show some 150,000 clones, under 60% seen once. The sample holds one count of this clone. CDR1 MNHEY and CDR2 SVGAGI come from the germline V gene. CDR3 length: 14 amino acids. Trimming cost V 8 bases and J 1 base; bases outside gene matches: 4.

The receptor's source is a man aged 18 to 35 in good health. Sample: Tregs from blood. The rearrangement uses TRBV6-5 and TRBJ2-4, with 8 bases matching TRBD1. The CDR3, as DNA: TGTGCCAGCTTATGGACAGGGGCCAAAAACATTCAGTACTTC. This gives the protein CASLWTGAKNIQYF.